The 14 T cell receptor beta chains given below trace back to one sample, sequenced in a study of response to subunit inactivated influenza vaccine. One entry per CDR3 protein, called by TCRdb with MiXCR from the RT-PCR reads. The sample contains over 650,000 distinct CDR3 sequences, 15% to 20% of which appear only once. This specimen was PBMCs from blood, taken around 5 days after vaccination. The receptor source for this set is a man aged 45-65 years who received an inactivated influenza vaccine.

This chain connects TRBV28 to TRBJ2-2, with D perhaps assigned TRBD1 or TRBD2 (5 bases each). V lost 4 bases to trimming and J lost 4 bases, with 13 bases between them. The length of the CDR3 is 15 residues. Germline V gene lookup returns CDR1 MDHEN and CDR2 SYDVKM. The CDR3 bases are TGTGCCAGCAGTTCCTCCGGTGGGGGCACCGGGGAGCTGTTTTTT. It specifies CASSSSGGGTGELFF. Complete variable domain (other parts from reference TRBV28 and TRBJ2-2): DVKVTQSSRYLVKRTGEKVFLECVQDMDHENMFWYRQDPGLGLRLIYFSYDVKMKEKGDIPEGYSVSREKKERFSLILESASTNQTSMYLCASSSSGGGTGELFFGEGSRLTVL.

This clonotype was recorded many times. V usage is TRBV6-6 and J usage is TRBJ2-7; D gene uncertain. The CDR3 has 13 amino acids. Germline CDR1 reads MNHNY; CDR2 reads SVGAGI (reference sequence). V lost 11 bases, J lost 3 bases, and 17 bases lay in between. The chain's CDR3 is CAGMGVTLYEQYF. CDR3 coding DNA: TGTGCCGGAATGGGTGTTACCCTCTACGAGCAGTACTTC.

V usage is TRBV12-3 or TRBV12-4 and J usage is TRBJ2-1, with TRBD2 matching 11 bases. Germline trimming cut 6 bases from V and 5 bases from J; bases unmatched to any gene: 12. The CDR3 is 17 residues long. CDR3 amino acids: CASSPKRGTSGDNEQFF. The CDR3 DNA is TGTGCCAGCAGCCCGAAACGCGGGACTAGCGGCGACAATGAGCAGTTCTTC.

This clonotype was detected only a few times. V usage is TRBV15 and J usage is TRBJ2-7, with D uncertain. The CDR3 runs 13 residues. CDR1 LNHNV and CDR2 YYDKDF come from the germline V gene (reference sequence). V gave up 5 bases and J gave up 4 bases, with 12 bases separating them. This chain's CDR3 is CATSAPQVYEQYF. In DNA form, the CDR3 reads TGTGCCACCAGCGCGCCCCAGGTTTACGAGCAGTACTTC.

This clonotype appeared a few times. The chain recombines TRBV6-6 with TRBJ2-7; D is undetermined. Germline V gene data show CDR1 as MNHNY and CDR2 as SVGAGI (reference sequence). V was cut by 2 bases and J by 6 bases, with 8 bases left in between. The CDR3 is made up of 12 amino acids. In nucleotides, the CDR3 is TGTGCCAGCAGTTACACCGACTCCGAGCAGTACTTC. Its translation: CASSYTDSEQYF.

There are many counts of this clonotype. This chain uses TRBV30 with TRBJ2-2; D uncertain. V shed 4 bases and J shed 1 base, with 7 bases lying between them. The CDR3 contains 13 residues. Germline CDR1 GTSNPN, CDR2 SVGIG (reference sequence). Written as DNA, the CDR3 is TGTGCCTGGACAGGAATGAACACCGGGGAGCTGTTTTTT. This gives the protein CAWTGMNTGELFF.

The genes are TRBV5-1 and TRBJ1-2; D call uncertain. V lost 4 bases, J lost 0 bases, and 13 bases lay in between. Per germline, CDR1 SGHRS and CDR2 YFSETQ. The CDR3 is made up of 15 amino acids. CDR3 sequence: CASSRTWPANYGYTF. For the CDR3, the DNA is TGCGCCAGCAGCCGTACCTGGCCCGCTAACTATGGCTACACCTTC.

V usage is TRBV10-3 and J usage is TRBJ2-2; 7 bases line up with TRBD2. This CDR3 has 13 amino acids. CDR1 is ENHRY, CDR2 SYGVKD, per germline. V was pared by 10 bases and J by 3 bases, with 5 bases of the junction left unmatched. The CDR3 reads CATGAGDTGELFF. CDR3 in DNA: TGTGCCACCGGTGCGGGGGACACCGGGGAGCTGTTTTTT.

This clonotype has a handful of counts. This chain connects TRBV7-2 to TRBJ2-6, with TRBD1 identical over 7 bases. The CDR3 totals 17 residues. Losses at the gene ends were 5 bases for V and 1 base for J; bases not matched to a gene: 8. Germline CDR1 SGHTA, CDR2 FQGNSA. The CDR3 sequence: CASSPRQGRSGANVLTF. The DNA for the CDR3 is TGTGCCAGCAGCCCTAGACAGGGTAGGTCTGGGGCCAACGTCCTGACTTTC. Full variable domain (outside the CDR3, taken from reference TRBV7-2 and TRBJ2-6): GAGVSQSPSNKVTEKGKDVELRCDPISGHTALYWYRQSLGQGLEFLIYFQGNSAPDKSGLPSDRFSAERTGGSVSTLTIQRTQQEDSAVYLCASSPRQGRSGANVLTFGAGSRLTVL.

About this clonotype itself: At one end the junction does not follow the germline gene, possibly because of a read error. This chain connects TRBV7-9 to TRBJ2-1, with 8 bases aligning to TRBD2. The CDR3 spans 15 residues. Per the germline V gene, CDR1 is SEHNR and CDR2 is FQNEAQ (reference sequence). The CDR3 loop is CASSLAGTSLYEQSF. For the CDR3, the DNA is TGTGCCAGCAGCTTAGCTGGGACTAGTTTATATGAGCAGTCCTTC. The full variable domain, its missing parts supplied by reference TRBV7-9 and TRBJ2-1, is DTGVSQNPRHKITKRGQNVTFRCDPISEHNRLYWYRQTLGQGPEFLTYFQNEAQLEKSRLLSDRFSAERPKGSFSTLEIQRTEQGDSAMYLCASSLAGTSLYEQSFGPGTRLTVL.

This clonotype has ten or more counts. Here the CDR3 reads CASSLEQWTSYNEQFF. CDR3 sequence (DNA): TGTGCCAGCAGCCTTGAACAGTGGACCTCCTACAATGAGCAGTTCTTC. The rearrangement joins TRBV11-2 to TRBJ2-1; D ambiguous. Looked up from germline, CDR1 is SGHAT and CDR2 is FQNNGV. The CDR3 is 16 residues long. V lost 5 bases and J 0 bases, leaving 14 bases between the germline ends.

V gene TRBV27 combines with J gene TRBJ1-6; 7 nucleotides match TRBD1. Trimming cost V 2 bases and J 7 bases; bases outside gene matches: 5. This CDR3 has 15 amino acids. Germline-derived CDR1 and CDR2 are MNHEY and SMNVEV (reference sequence). CDR3 sequence (DNA): TGTGCCAGCAGTTTAGGCTCAGGGGGGAATTCACCCCTCCACTTT. Its translation: CASSLGSGGNSPLHF.

The rearrangement links TRBV9 to TRBJ1-4, with 7 bases lining up with TRBD1. In germline, CDR1 is SGDLS, CDR2 YYNGEE. J lost 6 bases, V lost 0 bases, and 5 bases had no gene match. The CDR3 has 15 amino acids. The CDR3 reads CASSVGGQGDEKLFF. The CDR3 DNA reads TGTGCCAGCAGCGTAGGTGGCCAGGGGGATGAAAAACTGTTTTTT.

The chain employs TRBV15 and TRBJ1-2, with TRBD1 matching 8 bases. V gave up 1 base and J gave up 6 bases; unmatched junction bases: 7. Germline assignment: CDR1 LNHNV and CDR2 YYDKDF (reference sequence). The CDR3 covers 15 residues. Here the CDR3 reads CATSRGTTGANGYTF. The CDR3 DNA sequence: TGTGCCACCAGCAGAGGAACGACAGGGGCAAATGGCTACACCTTC.